This TCR beta chain was sequenced for a study of blood T cell repertoires in COVID-19. Study-wide background: Samples came from the United States, Italy and Spain, spanning acute and convalescent COVID-19. PBMCs, B-cell-depleted T cells, or T cells were the source of the cDNA or gDNA that made up the material.

Sequencing used immunoSEQ multiplex PCR; TCRdb keeps in-frame clones, though not all of them. The repertoire includes 300,000 to 350,000 clones, approximately 90% of them detected once, and about 4.2% sits in the top ten. Unmatched junction bases numbered 12, after V lost 2 bases and J lost 4 bases. Germline V gene data show CDR1 as SGHTA and CDR2 as FQGNSA. The CDR3 length is 17 residues. The study drew participants aged roughly 18 to 89 years from approximately 23 US areas. Exposed study participants had met a COVID-19 case within 2 weeks before entry. The sequence derives from a woman in her 30s who had been exposed to COVID-19. Specimen: PBMCs or T cells enriched from blood (not recorded which). The V call is TRBV7-2, the J call TRBJ2-5; 8 bases agree with TRBD1. DNA for the CDR3: TGTGCCAGCAGCTTAAGGCCAGGGGGCTTTTTCACAGAGACCCAGTACTTC. Its protein is CASSLRPGGFFTETQYF.